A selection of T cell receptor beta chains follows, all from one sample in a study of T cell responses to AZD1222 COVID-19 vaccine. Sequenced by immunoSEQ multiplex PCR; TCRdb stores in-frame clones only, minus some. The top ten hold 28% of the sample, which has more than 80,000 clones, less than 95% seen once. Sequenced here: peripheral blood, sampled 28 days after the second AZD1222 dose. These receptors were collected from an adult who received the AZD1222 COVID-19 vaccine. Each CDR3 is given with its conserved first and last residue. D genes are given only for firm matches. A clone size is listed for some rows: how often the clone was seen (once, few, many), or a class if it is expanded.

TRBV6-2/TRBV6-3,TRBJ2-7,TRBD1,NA,CASSSDGDRGGEQYF,TGTGCCAGCAGTTCCGATGGGGACAGGGGTGGCGAGCAGTACTTC
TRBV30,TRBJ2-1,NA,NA,CAWSPTANEQFF,TGTGCCTGGAGTCCTACAGCAAATGAGCAGTTCTTC
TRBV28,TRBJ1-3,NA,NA,CASSPRGSGNTIYF,TGTGCCAGCAGTCCCAGGGGCTCTGGAAACACCATATATTTT
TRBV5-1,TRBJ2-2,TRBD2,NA,CASSGLRAGGTTGELFF,TGCGCCAGCAGCGGGTTGCGTGCGGGAGGGACCACCGGGGAGCTGTTTTTT
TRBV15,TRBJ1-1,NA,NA,CATSKISTEAFF,TGTGCCACCAGCAAGATAAGCACTGAAGCTTTCTTT
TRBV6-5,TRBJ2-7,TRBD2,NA,CASRRTSGYEQYF,TGTGCCAGCAGAAGGACTAGCGGATACGAGCAGTACTTC
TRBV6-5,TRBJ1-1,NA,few,CASSYSNAGAEAFF,TGTGCCAGCAGTTACTCGAACGCAGGAGCTGAAGCTTTCTTT
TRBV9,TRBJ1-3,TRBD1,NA,CASSGFRGTGVQLSSGNTIYF,TGTGCCAGCAGCGGGTTCCGGGGGACAGGGGTCCAACTGAGCTCTGGAAACACCATATATTTT
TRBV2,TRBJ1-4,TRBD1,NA,CASRRSGQGREKLFF,TGTGCCAGCAGACGCTCGGGACAGGGTAGAGAAAAACTGTTTTTT
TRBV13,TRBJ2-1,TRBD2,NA,CASSFSGSSYNEQFF,TGTGCCAGCAGCTTTAGCGGGAGTTCCTACAATGAGCAGTTCTTC
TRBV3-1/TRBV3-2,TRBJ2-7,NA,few,CASSMLAYEQYF,TGTGCCAGCAGCATGTTAGCCTACGAGCAGTACTTC
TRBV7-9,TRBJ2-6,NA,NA,CASSPLGGGSTGANVLTF,TGTGCCAGCAGCCCACTTGGGGGCGGGAGCACTGGGGCCAACGTCCTGACTTTC
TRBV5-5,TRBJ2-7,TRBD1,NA,CASSTTGQDYEQYF,TGTGCCAGCAGCACGACAGGGCAGGACTACGAGCAGTACTTC
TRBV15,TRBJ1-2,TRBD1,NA,CATSRVRGLDYGYTF,TGTGCCACCAGCAGAGTCAGGGGGCTCGACTATGGCTACACCTTC
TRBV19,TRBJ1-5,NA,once,CASSIDHPTWGSNQPQHF,TGTGCCAGTAGTATAGATCATCCTACATGGGGTAGCAATCAGCCCCAGCATTTT
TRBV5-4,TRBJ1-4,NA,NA,CASSPSGLVNEKLFF,TGTGCCAGCAGCCCCAGCGGGCTGGTTAATGAAAAACTGTTTTTT
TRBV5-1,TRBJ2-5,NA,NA,CASSLGRVKETQYF,TGCGCCAGCAGCTTGGGCAGGGTAAAAGAGACCCAGTACTTC
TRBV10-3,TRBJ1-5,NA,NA,CAISGDLSNQPQHF,TGTGCCATCAGTGGAGACCTTAGCAATCAGCCCCAGCATTTT
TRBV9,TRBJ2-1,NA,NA,CASSSGTHNEQFF,TGTGCCAGCAGCTCCGGGACTCACAATGAGCAGTTCTTC
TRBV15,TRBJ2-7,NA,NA,CATSIRSRAYEQYF,TGTGCCACCAGCATCCGGTCCAGGGCTTACGAGCAGTACTTC
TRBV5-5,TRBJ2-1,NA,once,CASSFPPQILLLSSYNEQFF,TGTGCCAGCAGCTTTCCACCCCAGATCTTATTGTTGAGCTCCTACAATGAGCAGTTCTTC
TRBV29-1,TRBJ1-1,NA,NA,CSVIYGMNTEAFF,TGCAGCGTCATATATGGTATGAACACTGAAGCTTTCTTT
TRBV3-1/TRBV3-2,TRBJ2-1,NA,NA,CASSQDRTTLEQFF,TGTGCCAGCAGCCAAGATAGAACCACCCTTGAGCAGTTCTTC
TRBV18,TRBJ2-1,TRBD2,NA,CASSPRLAGANEQFF,TGTGCCAGCTCACCTCGACTAGCGGGAGCTAATGAGCAGTTCTTC
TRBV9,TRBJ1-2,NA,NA,CASSAPGVSDYGYTF,TGTGCCAGCAGCGCTCCAGGGGTGTCGGACTATGGCTACACCTTC
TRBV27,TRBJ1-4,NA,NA,CASSYGRSEKLFF,TGTGCCAGCAGCTACGGGCGGAGTGAAAAACTGTTTTTT
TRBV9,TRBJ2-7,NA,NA,CASSVDLGTYEQYF,TGTGCCAGCAGCGTAGATCTGGGAACCTACGAGCAGTACTTC
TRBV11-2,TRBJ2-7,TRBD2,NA,CASSPPRGSGRDEQYF,TGTGCCAGCAGCCCTCCTCGGGGTAGCGGGAGAGACGAGCAGTACTTC
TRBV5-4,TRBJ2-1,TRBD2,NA,CASSLVGEGNEQFF,TGTGCCAGCAGCCTCGTGGGGGAGGGGAATGAGCAGTTCTTC
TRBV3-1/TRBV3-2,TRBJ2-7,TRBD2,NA,CASSHRRLAGGPYEQYF,TGTGCCAGCAGCCACCGTAGACTAGCGGGAGGGCCCTACGAGCAGTACTTC
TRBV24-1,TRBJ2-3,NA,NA,CATSGAPNSDTQYF,TGTGCCACCAGTGGAGCTCCCAACTCAGATACGCAGTATTTT
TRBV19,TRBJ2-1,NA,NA,CASSIVGEVFF,TGTGCCAGTAGTATAGTGGGGGAAGTGTTCTTC
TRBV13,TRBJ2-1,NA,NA,CASSLGQEGNEQFF,TGTGCCAGCAGCTTAGGACAGGAGGGCAATGAGCAGTTCTTC
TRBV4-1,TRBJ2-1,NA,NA,CASSQTGSRYNEQFF,TGCGCCAGCAGCCAAACTGGGAGTCGATACAATGAGCAGTTCTTC
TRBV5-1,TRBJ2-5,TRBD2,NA,CASSPGLAGVMGQETQYF,TGCGCCAGCAGCCCGGGACTAGCGGGAGTGATGGGACAAGAGACCCAGTACTTC
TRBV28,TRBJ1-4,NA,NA,CASRLWGEKLFF,TGTGCCAGCAGGCTTTGGGGGGAAAAACTGTTTTTT
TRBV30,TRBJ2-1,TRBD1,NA,CACSPSTGTGGEDEQFF,TGTGCCTGTAGTCCCTCAACCGGGACAGGGGGAGAGGATGAGCAGTTCTTC
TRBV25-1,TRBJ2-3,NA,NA,CASSESSQGTTDTQYF,TGTGCCAGCAGTGAATCGAGCCAGGGGACCACAGATACGCAGTATTTT
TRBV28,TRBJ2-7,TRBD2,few,CASSAPREVTYEQYF,TGTGCCAGCAGTGCCCCCCGGGAGGTTACCTACGAGCAGTACTTC
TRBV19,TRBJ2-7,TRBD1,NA,CASSRQGVYEQYF,TGTGCCAGTAGTAGACAGGGTGTCTACGAGCAGTACTTC
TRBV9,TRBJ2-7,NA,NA,CASSVTPGEQYF,TGTGCCAGCAGCGTAACCCCGGGGGAGCAGTACTTC
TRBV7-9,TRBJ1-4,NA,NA,CASSLNEKLFF,TGTGCCAGCAGCTTAAATGAAAAACTGTTTTTT
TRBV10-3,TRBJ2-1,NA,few,CAISERTVGNEQFF,TGTGCCATCAGTGAGCGGACAGTCGGCAATGAGCAGTTCTTC
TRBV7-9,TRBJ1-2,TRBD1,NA,CASSLLTGGGGYTF,TGTGCCAGCAGCTTATTGACAGGGGGTGGCGGCTACACCTTC
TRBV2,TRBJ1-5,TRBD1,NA,CASSGTGDQPQHF,TGTGCCAGCAGTGGGACAGGAGATCAGCCCCAGCATTTT
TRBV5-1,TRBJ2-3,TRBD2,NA,CASSLAGGPVTDTQYF,TGCGCCAGCAGTCTAGCGGGAGGGCCGGTGACAGATACGCAGTATTTT
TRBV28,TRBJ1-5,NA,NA,CASRRAGAFSSNQPQHF,TGTGCCAGCCGTCGCGCGGGGGCGTTTAGCAGCAATCAGCCCCAGCATTTT
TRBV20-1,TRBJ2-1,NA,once,CSAEGGDEQFF,TGCAGTGCCGAAGGCGGGGATGAGCAGTTCTTC
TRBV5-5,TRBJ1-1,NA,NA,CASSLRGANTEAFF,TGTGCCAGCAGCTTGAGGGGCGCGAACACTGAAGCTTTCTTT
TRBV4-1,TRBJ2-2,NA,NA,CASSQRVEVGGELFF,TGCGCCAGCAGCCAAAGGGTGGAGGTGGGCGGGGAGCTGTTTTTT